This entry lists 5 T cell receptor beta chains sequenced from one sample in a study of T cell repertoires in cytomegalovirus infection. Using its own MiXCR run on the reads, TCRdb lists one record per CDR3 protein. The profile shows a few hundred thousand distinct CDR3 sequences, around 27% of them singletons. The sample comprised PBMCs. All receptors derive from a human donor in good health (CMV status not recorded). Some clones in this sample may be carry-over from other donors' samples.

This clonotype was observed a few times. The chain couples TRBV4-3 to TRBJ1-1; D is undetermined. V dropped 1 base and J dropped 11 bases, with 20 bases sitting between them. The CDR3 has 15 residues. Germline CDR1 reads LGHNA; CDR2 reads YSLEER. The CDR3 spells CASSQVGTAKKGAFF. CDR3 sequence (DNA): TGCGCCAGCAGCCAAGTTGGCACAGCGAAAAAAGGGGCTTTCTTT.

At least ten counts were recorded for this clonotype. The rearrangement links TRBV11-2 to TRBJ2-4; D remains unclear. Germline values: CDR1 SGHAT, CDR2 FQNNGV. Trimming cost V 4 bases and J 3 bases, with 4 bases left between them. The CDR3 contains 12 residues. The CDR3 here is CASSSLKNIQYF. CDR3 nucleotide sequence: TGTGCCAGCAGCTCACTCAAAAACATTCAGTACTTC.

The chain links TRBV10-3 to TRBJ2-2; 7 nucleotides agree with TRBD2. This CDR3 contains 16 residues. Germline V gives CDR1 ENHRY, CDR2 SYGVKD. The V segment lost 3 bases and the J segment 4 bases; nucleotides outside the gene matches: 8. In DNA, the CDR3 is TGTGCCATCAGTGACCCCAGCGGGGAAAGCACCGGGGAGCTGTTTTTT. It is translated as CAISDPSGESTGELFF.

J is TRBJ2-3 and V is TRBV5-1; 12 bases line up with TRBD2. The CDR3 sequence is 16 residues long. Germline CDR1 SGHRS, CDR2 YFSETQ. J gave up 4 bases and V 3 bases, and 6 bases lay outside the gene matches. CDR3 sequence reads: CASSSRLAGVADTQYF. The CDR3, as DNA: TGCGCCAGCAGCTCCAGACTAGCGGGAGTGGCAGATACGCAGTATTTT.

The DNA for the CDR3 is TGTGCCAGCAGCCCAAACGCGAGGGAGGGTTGGAATGAGCAGTTCTTC. It codes for CASSPNAREGWNEQFF. The V gene is TRBV5-6, the J gene TRBJ2-1; 7 bases are a match to TRBD2. The V gene end was trimmed by 4 bases and the J gene end by 7 bases; junction bases not matched to a gene: 14. Germline-derived CDR1 and CDR2 are SGHDT and YYEEEE. CDR3 length equals 16 residues.